This T cell receptor beta chain was recovered during a study of T cells expressing NK-cell markers. TCRdb re-called the 5' RACE reads; every CDR3 protein appears as one record, without DNA. The table lists under 600,000 distinct CDR3 sequences. This receptor was obtained from a woman aged 45-59 years in good health. The sequenced sample consisted of blood T cells: a sorted CD56 or NKG2C T cell subset, CD4+ or CD8+ T cells, or bulk PBMC T cells (not recorded which).

The CDR3 sequence: CASSPRRYEQYF. The chain carries TRBV6-5 and TRBJ2-7; TCRdb's D call of TRBD2 is untestable without DNA. The CDR3 extends over 12 amino acids. The germline gives CDR1 MNHEY, CDR2 SVGAGI.